This T cell receptor beta chain was sequenced in a study of PD-1 blockade in classical Hodgkin lymphoma. Germline V CDR1 and CDR2: LNHNV, YYDKDF (reference sequence). With V trimmed by 4 bases and J by 4 bases, 12 bases remained unmatched. The length of the CDR3 is 17 residues. The repertoire was sequenced with immunoSEQ multiplex PCR; TCRdb's copy has only in-frame clones and lacks some. The sample consists of under 110,000 clones, around 89% of them appearing once. No patient escaped relapse after autologous stem cell transplantation, and brentuximab vedotin exposure varied. Patients had relapsed/refractory classical Hodgkin lymphoma with complete response, partial response or progressive disease as best response.

The rearrangement links TRBV15 to TRBJ2-2, with 7 positions matching TRBD1. The sequencing here drew on peripheral blood mononuclear cells (PBMCs), taken before the second cycle of nivolumab. This receptor was obtained from a human donor with classical Hodgkin lymphoma. CDR3 residues: CATSKVRDSRGTGELFF. The DNA of the CDR3 is TGTGCCACCAGCAAAGTCCGGGACAGTCGTGGCACCGGGGAGCTGTTTTTT.